A single T cell receptor beta chain is shown here with its context. Its antigen is as yet unknown. The sample is drawn from a study of cytomegalovirus exposure and HLA in healthy donors. In the PCR, 60 Vbeta and 13 Jbeta primers were used. Method: immunoSEQ multiplex PCR; TCRdb's copy keeps in-frame clones and lacks some. Here the sample spans more than 80,000 clones, 60% to 80% being singletons. With V trimmed by 4 bases and J by 3 bases, 10 bases remained unmatched. Per the germline V gene, CDR1 is MNHEY and CDR2 is SMNVEV (reference sequence). CDR3 size: 16 residues. Study-wide results and caveats: Links to common viral pathogens appeared, in a later analysis, for several of the most significant clusters.

The V call is TRBV27, the J call TRBJ2-7; 9 bases map to TRBD2. The receptor's source is a boy aged 5-17 years in good health and CMV-seronegative. The sample consisted of PBMCs. The CDR3 sequence is CASSSRVSGSYYEQYF. CDR3 in DNA: TGTGCCAGCAGTTCCCGGGTTAGCGGGAGTTACTACGAGCAGTACTTC.